This T cell receptor (beta chain) originates from a study of T cell repertoires in aging, cancer and after chemotherapy. The template was genomic DNA from peripheral blood, not RNA. Rearranged V-D-J TRB sequences were amplified with a mixed TRB-A/B primer pool. Each CDR3 protein is one row after TCRdb ran MiXCR on the multiplex PCR reads. The sample consists of roughly 9,100 distinct CDR3 sequences, more than 25% of them appearing once. CDR1 and CDR2 (germline): MNHNS, SASEGT. V lost 3 bases, J lost 5 bases, and 11 bases stayed unmatched. This CDR3 comprises 16 residues. This clonotype is labeled as medium-sized.

The TCR sequence derives from a human donor in good health. This chain uses TRBV6-1 with TRBJ2-5; TRBD2 matches at 8 bases. The sequenced material came from blood. The CDR3 sequence is CASSDDPAGERETQYF. In nucleotides, the CDR3 is TGTGCCAGCAGTGATGATCCAGCGGGAGAGCGGGAGACCCAGTACTTC.